The source of this TCR beta chain is a study of shared T cell receptors in the human thymus. TCRdb's table, derived via immunoSEQ multiplex PCR, lists solely in-frame clones and lacks some. The sample comprises about 500,000 clones, about 84% of which are singletons, and about 0.013% rests with the top ten. V lost 1 base and J lost 9; bases outside the gene matches: 13. The CDR3 spans 17 residues. Germline lookup yields CDR1 SGHNT and CDR2 YYREEE (reference sequence). These data were also reused for a study on human thymus T cells. Turning to that study: Among the donors, all were healthy Finnish infants having corrective surgery for congenital heart defects. It was from resections taken during corrective heart surgery that the thymus tissue came. Thymic and blood repertoires seemed to favor certain V and J genes.

The chain has TRBV5-4 and TRBJ2-1; 10 nucleotides match TRBD2. Sequenced sample: thymocytes. The sequence derives from a boy in the first two years of life with a congenital heart defect. The DNA of the CDR3 is TGTGCCAGCAGCTTGTATCTGGCTAGCGGGAGATCTGGTGAGCAGTTCTTC. This codes for CASSLYLASGRSGEQFF. The variable domain in full, completed from reference TRBV5-4 and TRBJ2-1, reads ETGVTQSPTHLIKTRGQQVTLRCSSQSGHNTVSWYQQALGQGPQFIFQYYREEENGRGNFPPRFSGLQFPNYSSELNVNALELDDSALYLCASSLYLASGRSGEQFFGPGTRLTVL.